This T cell receptor (beta chain) was captured in a study of beta chain features in type 1 diabetes. General observations from the study: All four CD4+ subsets of Type 1 diabetes patients contained TCRB CDR3s that were moderately but significantly shorter. Patients with type 1 diabetes carried fewer insertions and had more deletions at their VDJ junctions.

What was sequenced were expressed TCRB transcripts, since all of the isolated RNA had been reverse transcribed. For naive, central memory and regulatory T cell samples, reads averaged around 3.8 million. Generated by immunoSEQ multiplex PCR, the TCRdb table keeps only in-frame clones and is missing some. The sample carries 230,000 or so clones, 16% recorded once. Trimming removed 5 bases from V and 0 bases from J, with 4 bases in between. Germline lookup yields CDR1 SEHNR and CDR2 FQNEAQ (reference sequence). The CDR3 is made up of 12 amino acids. Details on this clone: The antigen is unknown.

Sequencing was done on a sample of naive CD4+ T cells from blood. This rearrangement joins TRBV7-9 to TRBJ2-5; D gene uncertain. This receptor was taken from a man aged 30-40 years with type 1 diabetes. DNA of the CDR3: TGTGCCAGCAGCAGGTACCAAGAGACCCAGTACTTC. Amino acid sequence: CASSRYQETQYF.